This passage covers 13 T cell receptor beta chains from one sample sequenced in a study of identical twins. TCRdb redid the calling of the 5' RACE reads with MiXCR, one entry per CDR3 protein. The top ten clones hold 7.5% to 9.5% of a sample with about 340,000 distinct CDR3 sequences, 7% to 9.5% of them seen once. Material: naive T cells sorted from blood. These receptors originate from a woman aged 50 to 65 in good health.

This clonotype came up a few times. The chain has TRBV4-2 and TRBJ2-1, with D perhaps TRBD1 (6 bases). There are 18 residues in the CDR3. CDR1 and CDR2 from the germline V gene are LGHNA and YNFKEQ. The ends were cut back, 0 bases at V and 4 bases at J, with 19 bases in the middle. CDR3: CASSQDYSTGLGYNEQFF. In nucleotides, the CDR3 is TGTGCCAGCAGCCAAGATTATTCCACAGGGTTGGGGTACAATGAGCAGTTCTTC.

This clonotype was observed a few times. This rearrangement joins TRBV5-1 to TRBJ2-7, with TRBD1 matching 10 bases. This CDR3 is 16 amino acids long. V was pared by 6 bases and J by 3 bases, with 12 bases of the junction left unmatched. In germline, CDR1 is SGHRS, CDR2 YFSETQ. The CDR3 DNA sequence: TGCGCCAGCATGAAAACCGGGACAGGGGAAAACTACGAGCAGTACTTC. Protein: CASMKTGTGENYEQYF.

This clonotype showed up many times. The chain has TRBV5-1 and TRBJ1-1; TRBD1 is a possible D gene (5 bases). Trimming shortened V by 5 bases and J by 8 bases, and 22 bases separated the two germline ends. The CDR3 runs 15 residues. The germline V gene encodes CDR1 SGHRS and CDR2 YFSETQ. CDR3 loop: CASSPSGGRVEEAFF. In nucleotides, the CDR3 is TGCGCCAGCAGTCCCTCCGGGGGGAGGGTGGAGGAAGCTTTCTTT.

The CDR3 DNA follows: TGTGCCAGCAGCCCTAGTGTTAATGAAAAACTGTTTTTT. It is translated as CASSPSVNEKLFF. The chain recombines TRBV7-9 with TRBJ1-4; D call uncertain. CDR3 length equals 13 residues. Germline loops: CDR1 SEHNR, CDR2 FQNEAQ (reference sequence). The V end was cut by 5 bases, the J end by 4 bases, with 8 bases between.

This clonotype has at least ten counts. The chain has TRBV11-2 and TRBJ2-5, with D possibly being TRBD1 (5 bases). The CDR3 contains 15 residues. With 4 bases removed from V and 4 bases from J, the gap between germline ends came to 16 bases. CDR1 and CDR2 (germline): SGHAT, FQNNGV. The CDR3 region is CASSSIKSRGETQYF. As DNA, the CDR3 is TGTGCCAGCAGCTCAATAAAATCAAGGGGAGAGACCCAGTACTTC.

The chain links TRBV7-9 to TRBJ2-3; the D gene is possibly TRBD1 (5 bases). This CDR3 has 15 residues. Germline assignment: CDR1 SEHNR and CDR2 FQNEAQ (reference sequence). The V gene lost 4 bases and the J gene lost 6 bases, with 17 bases spanning the gap. CDR3 sequence: CASSSFSSQVDTQYF. CDR3 coding DNA: TGTGCCAGCAGCTCCTTTAGTTCACAGGTGGATACGCAGTATTTT.

This clonotype has a handful of counts. The rearrangement joins TRBV6-1 to TRBJ2-5; D not certain. The V end lost 4 bases, the J end lost 1 base, and 7 bases lay between the germline ends. The germline V gene has CDR1 MNHNS and CDR2 SASEGT. This CDR3 spans 13 amino acids. The CDR3 DNA follows: TGTGCCAGCAGTGGAGTCAGCCAAGAGACCCAGTACTTC. Its protein product is CASSGVSQETQYF.

This chain connects TRBV6-5 to TRBJ2-7; D remains unclear. The CDR3 has 13 amino acids. Trimming took 0 bases from V and 10 from J, leaving 13 bases between them. CDR1 and CDR2 (germline): MNHEY, SVGAGI. The CDR3 region is CASSYSPWVDQYF. Written as DNA, the CDR3 is TGTGCCAGCAGTTACTCGCCGTGGGTGGACCAGTACTTC.

The chain uses TRBV3-1 and TRBJ1-1; D is unresolved. The CDR3 has 15 residues. CDR1 is LGHDT and CDR2 is YNNKEL in the germline V gene (reference sequence). Trimming left V 2 bases short and J 5 bases short, with 15 bases between. DNA of the CDR3: TGTGCCAGCAGCCAACATCGGGAACTGCGGACTGAAGCTTTCTTT. Protein sequence: CASSQHRELRTEAFF.

The V gene is TRBV24-1, the J gene TRBJ1-2, with D unresolved. Germline assignment: CDR1 KGHDR and CDR2 SFDVKD. CDR3 length equals 13 residues. V lost 5 bases and J 7 bases, leaving 13 bases between the germline ends. The CDR3 sequence is CATSASGSGGYTF. CDR3 nucleotides: TGTGCCACCAGTGCCTCCGGGTCGGGTGGCTACACCTTC.

There are many counts of this clonotype. One end of the junction fails to match germline, which may point to a read error. The genes are TRBV12-3 or TRBV12-4 and TRBJ2-3; 9 bases are shared with TRBD2. The CDR3 consists of 14 residues. This CDR3 is CASRLAGVEDTQYF. Written as DNA, the CDR3 is TGTGCCAGCAGGTTAGCGGGAGTGGAAGATACGCAGTATTTT.

This clonotype has just a few counts. V usage is TRBV3-1 and J usage is TRBJ2-3; D call uncertain. Germline assignment: CDR1 LGHDT and CDR2 YNNKEL (reference sequence). Trimming took off 4 bases at V and 6 bases at J, with 14 bases between the two ends. This CDR3 has 14 residues. CDR3 residues: CASSPRLRLDTQYF. DNA for the CDR3: TGTGCCAGCAGCCCCCGACTTAGACTGGATACGCAGTATTTT.

This clonotype was found a few times. The chain carries TRBV7-3 and TRBJ2-1; 8 bases match TRBD2. Germline loops: CDR1 SGHTA, CDR2 FQGTGA. The V gene end was trimmed by 2 bases and the J gene end by 7 bases; junction bases not matched to a gene: 7. CDR3 length equals 15 residues. CDR3 sequence: CASSLQTGGGNEQFF. The CDR3 DNA reads TGTGCCAGCAGCTTACAAACGGGAGGGGGAAATGAGCAGTTCTTC.